This TCR beta chain emerged from a study of blood T cells in healthy people across ages. Using a J-beta primer mix together with a sample-barcoded 5' primer, a second PCR was run for roughly 6 to 12 cycles. A single record per CDR3 protein comes from TCRdb applying MiXCR to the 5' RACE reads. The table lists roughly 1,100,000 distinct CDR3 sequences, roughly 24% of them singletons. The CDR3 spans 14 residues. Germline V lookup: CDR1 SQVTM, CDR2 ANQGSEA. This clonotype was counted between two and nine times. These data also featured in a second study, about T cells of mothers and their children.

The TCR comes from a girl aged 2-10 years in good health. Sequenced material: blood. The chain links TRBV29-1 to TRBJ2-5, with 14 bases identical to TRBD2. The J call is uncertain, as TRBJ2-1 better fits the DNA end. The CDR3 coding sequence is TGCAGCGTCCTAGGGACTAGCGGGAGAGCTGAGCAGTTCTTC. Protein sequence: CSVLGTSGRAEQFF.